This TCR beta chain appears in the sequencing data of a study of vaccination and CD4 T cells after COVID-19. Study-level background: The post-COVID sampling time was a median roughly 100 days after diagnosis, ranging from 35 to 161. Points from the study as a whole: The great majority, 304 of 307 vaccine-specific clones, proved spike mono-reactive in convalescent patients.

This clonotype was recorded a few times. Its antigen is not known. Sample treatment: roughly ten-day PBMC culture with coronavirus spike peptide pools or control peptides (ViraFEST assay). Per-well cultures of two million PBMCs received around 10 IU/ml IL-2 and 10 ug/ml peptide pools. Once obtained from cultured CD4+ T cells, the DNA was sequenced using the Oncomine TCR Beta short-read assay. In TCRdb, the PCR reads were re-called with MiXCR into one record per CDR3 protein. The top ten clones hold around 23% of a sample with 20,000 to 25,000 distinct CDR3 sequences, around 62% of them seen once. V shed 3 bases and J 7 bases; nucleotides not matched to a gene: 7. This CDR3 comprises 16 residues. CDR1 and CDR2 (germline): KGHDR, SFDVKD.

Sequences were derived from CD4+ T cells from blood, cultured in vitro, sampled before SARS-CoV-2 vaccination. This chain joins TRBV24-1 and TRBJ2-1; 11 bases agree with TRBD2. This sequence was found in a human donor who received a COVID-19 vaccine. The CDR3 loop is CATSDPTRLAGNEQFF. The CDR3 DNA reads as TGTGCCACCAGTGATCCCACACGACTAGCGGGGAATGAGCAGTTCTTC.